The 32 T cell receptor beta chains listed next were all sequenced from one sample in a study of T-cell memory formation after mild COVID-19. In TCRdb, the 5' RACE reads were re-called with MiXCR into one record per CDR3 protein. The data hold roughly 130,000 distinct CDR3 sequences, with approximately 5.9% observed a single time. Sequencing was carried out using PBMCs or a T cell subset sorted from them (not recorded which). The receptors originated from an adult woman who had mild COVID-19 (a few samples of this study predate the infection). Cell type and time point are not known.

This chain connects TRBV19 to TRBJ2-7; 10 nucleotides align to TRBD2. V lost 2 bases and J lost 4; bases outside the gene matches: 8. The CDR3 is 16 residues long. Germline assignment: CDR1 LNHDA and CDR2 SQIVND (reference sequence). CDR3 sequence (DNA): TGTGCCAGTAGTATATCGTCTAGCGGGAGTTTTTACGAGCAGTACTTC. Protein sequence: CASSISSSGSFYEQYF. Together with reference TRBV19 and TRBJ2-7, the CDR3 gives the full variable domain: DGGITQSPKYLFRKEGQNVTLSCEQNLNHDAMYWYRQDPGQGLRLIYYSQIVNDFQKGDIAEGYSVSREKKESFPLTVTSAQKNPTAFYLCASSISSSGSFYEQYFGPGTRLTVT.

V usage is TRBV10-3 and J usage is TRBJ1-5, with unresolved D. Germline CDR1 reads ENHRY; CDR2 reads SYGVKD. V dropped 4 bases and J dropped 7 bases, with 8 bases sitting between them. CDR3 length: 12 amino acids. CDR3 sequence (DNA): TGTGCCATCAGTGTTGACCGACAGCCCCAGCATTTT. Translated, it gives CAISVDRQPQHF.

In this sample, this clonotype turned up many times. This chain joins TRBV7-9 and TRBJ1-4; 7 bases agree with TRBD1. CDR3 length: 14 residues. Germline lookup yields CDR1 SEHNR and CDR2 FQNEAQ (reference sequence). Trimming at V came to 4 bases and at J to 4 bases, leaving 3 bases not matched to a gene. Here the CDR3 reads CASSSNRGNEKLFF. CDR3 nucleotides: TGTGCCAGCAGCTCGAACAGGGGTAATGAAAAACTGTTTTTT.

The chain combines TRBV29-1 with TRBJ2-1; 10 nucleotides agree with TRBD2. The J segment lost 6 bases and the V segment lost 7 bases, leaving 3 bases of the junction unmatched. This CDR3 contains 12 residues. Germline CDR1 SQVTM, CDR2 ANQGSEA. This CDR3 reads CSAGTSVNEQFF. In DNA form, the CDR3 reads TGCAGCGCAGGGACTAGCGTCAATGAGCAGTTCTTC.

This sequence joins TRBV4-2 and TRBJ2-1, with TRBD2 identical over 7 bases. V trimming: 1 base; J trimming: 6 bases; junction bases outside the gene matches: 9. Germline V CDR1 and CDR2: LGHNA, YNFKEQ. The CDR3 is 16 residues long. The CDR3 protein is CASSQAAGLSGNEQFF. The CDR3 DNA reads TGTGCCAGCAGCCAAGCAGCGGGACTCAGCGGCAATGAGCAGTTCTTC.

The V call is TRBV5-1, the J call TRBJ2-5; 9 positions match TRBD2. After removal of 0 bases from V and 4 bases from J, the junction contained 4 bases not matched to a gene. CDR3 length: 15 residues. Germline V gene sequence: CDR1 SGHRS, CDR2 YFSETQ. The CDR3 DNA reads TGCGCCAGCAGCTTGGCCCTAGCGGGGACAGAGACCCAGTACTTC. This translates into CASSLALAGTETQYF.

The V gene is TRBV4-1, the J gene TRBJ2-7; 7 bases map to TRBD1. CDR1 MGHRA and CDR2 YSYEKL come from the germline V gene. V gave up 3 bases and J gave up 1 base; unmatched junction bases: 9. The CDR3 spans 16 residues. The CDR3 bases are TGCGCCAGCAGCCAGAAAACCCGGGACAGATCCTACGAGCAGTACTTC. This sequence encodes CASSQKTRDRSYEQYF.

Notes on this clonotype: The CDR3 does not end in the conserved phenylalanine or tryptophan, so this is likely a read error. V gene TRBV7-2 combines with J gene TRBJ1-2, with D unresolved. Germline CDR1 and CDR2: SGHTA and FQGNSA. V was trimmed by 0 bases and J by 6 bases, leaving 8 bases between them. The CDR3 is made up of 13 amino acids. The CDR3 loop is CASSLAALDGYTL. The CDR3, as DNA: TGTGCCAGCAGCTTAGCCGCTTTGGATGGCTACACCTTA.

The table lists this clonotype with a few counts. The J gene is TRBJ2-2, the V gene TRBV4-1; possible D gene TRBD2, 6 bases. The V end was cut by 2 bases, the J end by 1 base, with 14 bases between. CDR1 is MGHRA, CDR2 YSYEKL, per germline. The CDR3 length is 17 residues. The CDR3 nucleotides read TGCGCCAGCAGCCAACGGCCCTCGGGGGTGAACACCGGGGAGCTGTTTTTT. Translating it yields CASSQRPSGVNTGELFF.

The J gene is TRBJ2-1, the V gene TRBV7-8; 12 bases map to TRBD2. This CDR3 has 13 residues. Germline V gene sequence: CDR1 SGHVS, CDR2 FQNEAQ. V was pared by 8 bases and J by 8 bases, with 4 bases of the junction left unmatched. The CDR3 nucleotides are TGTGCCAGCCGACTAGCGGGAGCCCATGAGCAGTTCTTC. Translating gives CASRLAGAHEQFF.

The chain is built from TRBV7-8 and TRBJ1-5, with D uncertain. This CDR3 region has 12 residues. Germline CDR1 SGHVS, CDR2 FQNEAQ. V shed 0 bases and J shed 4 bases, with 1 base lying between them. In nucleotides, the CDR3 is TGTGCCAGCAGCTTAGCGAATCAGCCCCAGCATTTT. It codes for CASSLANQPQHF.

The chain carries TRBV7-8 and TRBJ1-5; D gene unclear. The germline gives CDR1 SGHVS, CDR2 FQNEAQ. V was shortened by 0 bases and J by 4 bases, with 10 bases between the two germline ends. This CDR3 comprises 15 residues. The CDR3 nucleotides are TGTGCCAGCAGCTTAGCGGCGGCAGATAATCAGCCCCAGCATTTT. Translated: CASSLAAADNQPQHF.

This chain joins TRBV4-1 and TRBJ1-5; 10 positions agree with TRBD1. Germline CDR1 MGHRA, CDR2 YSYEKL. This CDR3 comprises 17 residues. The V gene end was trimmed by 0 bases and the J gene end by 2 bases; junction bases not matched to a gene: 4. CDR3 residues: CASSQDPGQGGNQPQHF. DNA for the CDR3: TGCGCCAGCAGCCAAGATCCCGGACAGGGGGGCAATCAGCCCCAGCATTTT.

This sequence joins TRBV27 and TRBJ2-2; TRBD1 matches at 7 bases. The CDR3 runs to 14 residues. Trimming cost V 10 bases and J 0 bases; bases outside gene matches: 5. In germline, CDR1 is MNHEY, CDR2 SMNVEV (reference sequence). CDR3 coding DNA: TGTGCCACTTCGGGACAGTCGAACACCGGGGAGCTGTTTTTT. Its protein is CATSGQSNTGELFF.

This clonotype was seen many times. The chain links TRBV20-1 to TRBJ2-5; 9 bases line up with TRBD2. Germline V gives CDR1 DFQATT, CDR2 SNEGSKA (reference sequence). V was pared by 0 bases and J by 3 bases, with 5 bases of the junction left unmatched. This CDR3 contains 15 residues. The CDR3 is CSARDLRLAEETQYF. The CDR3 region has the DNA TGCAGTGCTAGAGATCTGCGACTAGCGGAAGAGACCCAGTACTTC.

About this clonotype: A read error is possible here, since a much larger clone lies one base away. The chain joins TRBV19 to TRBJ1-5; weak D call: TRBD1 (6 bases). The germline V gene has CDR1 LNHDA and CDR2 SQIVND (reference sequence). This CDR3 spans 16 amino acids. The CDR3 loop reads CDSSITSQGRNQPQHF. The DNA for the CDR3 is TGTGACAGTAGTATCACCTCACAGGGACGCAATCAGCCCCAGCATTTT. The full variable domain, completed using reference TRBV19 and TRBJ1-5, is DGGITQSPKYLFRKEGQNVTLSCEQNLNHDAMYWYRQDPGQGLRLIYYSQIVNDFQKGDIAEGYSVSREKKESFPLTVTSAQKNPTAFYLCDSSITSQGRNQPQHFGDGTRLSIL.

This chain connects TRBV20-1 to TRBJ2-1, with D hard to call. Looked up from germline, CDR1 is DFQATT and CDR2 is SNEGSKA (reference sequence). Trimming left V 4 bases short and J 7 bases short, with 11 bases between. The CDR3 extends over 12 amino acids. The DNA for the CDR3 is TGCAGTGCTACAGGTTTGGGGAATGAGCAGTTCTTC. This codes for CSATGLGNEQFF.

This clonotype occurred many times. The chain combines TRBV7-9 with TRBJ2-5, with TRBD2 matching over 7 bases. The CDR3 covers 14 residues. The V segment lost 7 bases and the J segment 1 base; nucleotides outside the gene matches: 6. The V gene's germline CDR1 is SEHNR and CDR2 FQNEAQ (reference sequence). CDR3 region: CASTLAGVQETQYF. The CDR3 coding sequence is TGTGCCAGCACCCTCGCGGGAGTCCAAGAGACCCAGTACTTC.

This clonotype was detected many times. In DNA form, the CDR3 reads TGCGCCAGCAGCTTGGCCCACAGCGGAGTAAACTATGGCTACACCTTC. This encodes CASSLAHSGVNYGYTF. The chain uses TRBV5-1 and TRBJ1-2; D not certain. The CDR3 sequence is 16 residues long. V was clipped by 0 bases and J by 2 bases, with 14 bases between them. Germline V gene data show CDR1 as SGHRS and CDR2 as YFSETQ.

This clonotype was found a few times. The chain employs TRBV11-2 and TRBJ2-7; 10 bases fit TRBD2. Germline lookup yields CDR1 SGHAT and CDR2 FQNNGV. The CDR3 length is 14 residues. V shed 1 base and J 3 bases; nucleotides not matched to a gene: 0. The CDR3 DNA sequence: TGTGCCAGCAGCTTAGGGACTAGCGGCTACGAGCAGTACTTC. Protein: CASSLGTSGYEQYF.

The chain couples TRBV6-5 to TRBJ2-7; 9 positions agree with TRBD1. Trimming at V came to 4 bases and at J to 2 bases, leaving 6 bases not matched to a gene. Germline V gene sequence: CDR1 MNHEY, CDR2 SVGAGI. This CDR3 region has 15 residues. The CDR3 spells CASSSPGQGTYEQYF. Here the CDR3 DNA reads TGTGCCAGCAGTTCGCCGGGACAGGGTACCTACGAGCAGTACTTC.

CDR3 protein: CASSMGRKRQAFF. The CDR3 nucleotides read TGTGCCAGTAGTATGGGCAGGAAGCGACAAGCTTTCTTT. V is TRBV19 and J is TRBJ1-1, with D hard to call. The CDR3 loop spans 13 amino acids. V was shortened by 3 bases and J by 9 bases, with 14 bases between the two germline ends. CDR1 and CDR2 (germline): LNHDA, SQIVND (reference sequence).

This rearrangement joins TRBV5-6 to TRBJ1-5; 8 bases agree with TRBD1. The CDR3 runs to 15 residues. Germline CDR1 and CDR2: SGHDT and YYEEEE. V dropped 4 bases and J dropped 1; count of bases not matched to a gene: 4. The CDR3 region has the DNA TGTGCCAGCAGCCGACAGGGGATGAGCAATCAGCCCCAGCATTTT. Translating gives CASSRQGMSNQPQHF.

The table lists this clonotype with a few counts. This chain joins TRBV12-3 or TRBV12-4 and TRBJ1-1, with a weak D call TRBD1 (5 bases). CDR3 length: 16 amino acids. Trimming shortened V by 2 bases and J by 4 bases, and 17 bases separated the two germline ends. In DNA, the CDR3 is TGTGCCAGCAGTTTAAGAGCTGCAGGCGGGGGCACTGAAGCTTTCTTT. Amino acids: CASSLRAAGGGTEAFF.

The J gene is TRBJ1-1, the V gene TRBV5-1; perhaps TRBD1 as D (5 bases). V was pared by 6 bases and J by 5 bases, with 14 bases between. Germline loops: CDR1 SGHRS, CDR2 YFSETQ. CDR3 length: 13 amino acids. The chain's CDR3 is CASNPMGGTEAFF. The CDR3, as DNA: TGCGCCAGCAACCCAATGGGGGGAACTGAAGCTTTCTTT.

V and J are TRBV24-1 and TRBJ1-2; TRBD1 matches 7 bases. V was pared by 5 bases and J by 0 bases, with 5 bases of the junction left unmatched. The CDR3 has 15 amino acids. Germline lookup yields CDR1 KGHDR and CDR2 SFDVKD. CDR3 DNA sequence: TGTGCCACCAGTGCCGCGACAGGGACTAACTATGGCTACACCTTC. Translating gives CATSAATGTNYGYTF.

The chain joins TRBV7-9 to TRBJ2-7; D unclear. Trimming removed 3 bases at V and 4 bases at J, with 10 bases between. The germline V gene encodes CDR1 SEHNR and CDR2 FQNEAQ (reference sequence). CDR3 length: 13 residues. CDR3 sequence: CASSLLPAYEQYF. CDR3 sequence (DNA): TGTGCCAGCAGCTTGTTACCGGCATACGAGCAGTACTTC.

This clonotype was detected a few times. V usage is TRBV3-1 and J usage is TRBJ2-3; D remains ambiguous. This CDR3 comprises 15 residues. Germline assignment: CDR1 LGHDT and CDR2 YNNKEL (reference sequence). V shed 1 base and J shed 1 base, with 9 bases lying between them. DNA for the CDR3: TGTGCCAGCAGCCAAGGCATCTTGGGCACAGATACGCAGTATTTT. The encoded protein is CASSQGILGTDTQYF.

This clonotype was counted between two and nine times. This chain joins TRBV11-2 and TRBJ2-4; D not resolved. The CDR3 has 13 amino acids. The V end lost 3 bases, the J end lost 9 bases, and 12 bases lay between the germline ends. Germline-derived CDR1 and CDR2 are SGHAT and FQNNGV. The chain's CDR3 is CASSFGPRSIQYF. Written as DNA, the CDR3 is TGTGCCAGCAGCTTTGGTCCGAGGAGCATTCAGTACTTC.

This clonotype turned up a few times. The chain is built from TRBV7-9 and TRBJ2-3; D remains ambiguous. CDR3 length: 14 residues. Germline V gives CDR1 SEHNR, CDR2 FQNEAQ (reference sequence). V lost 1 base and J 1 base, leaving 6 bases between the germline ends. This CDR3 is CASSLGRRTDTQYF. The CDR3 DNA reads TGTGCCAGCAGCTTAGGCAGACGCACAGATACGCAGTATTTT.

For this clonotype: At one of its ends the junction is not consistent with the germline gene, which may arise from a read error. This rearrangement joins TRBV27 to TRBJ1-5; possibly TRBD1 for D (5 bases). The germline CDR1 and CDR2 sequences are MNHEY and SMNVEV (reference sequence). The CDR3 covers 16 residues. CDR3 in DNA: TGTGACAGCAGTTTATTGGGCAGGGCAGACAATCAGCCCCAGCATTTT. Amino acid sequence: CDSSLLGRADNQPQHF.

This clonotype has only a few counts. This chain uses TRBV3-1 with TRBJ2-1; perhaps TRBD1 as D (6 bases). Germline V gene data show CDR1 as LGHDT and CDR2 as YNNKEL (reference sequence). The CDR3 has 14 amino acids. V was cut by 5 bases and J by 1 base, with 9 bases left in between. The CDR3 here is CASSVQGSYNEQFF. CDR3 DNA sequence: TGTGCCAGCAGCGTACAGGGTTCCTACAATGAGCAGTTCTTC.